In this sample, the clone carrying this TCR beta chain turned up many times. The data originate from a study of blood T cells in healthy people across ages. It was with a sample-barcoded 5' primer and a J-beta primer mix that a second PCR of about 7 to 12 cycles was run. TCRdb redid the calling of the 5' RACE reads with MiXCR, one entry per CDR3 protein. Of over 500,000 distinct CDR3 sequences in the sample, more than 45% are singletons; the top ten hold roughly 13%. CDR3 length equals 13 residues. V dropped 8 bases and J dropped 2 bases, with 14 bases sitting between them. Per germline, CDR1 DFQATT and CDR2 SNEGSKA (reference sequence).

The sequence was collected from a woman aged 80 or over in good health. What was sequenced was blood. This chain links TRBV20-1 with TRBJ2-3; a possible D gene is TRBD1 (6 bases). The CDR3 region is CSPKMGATDTQYF. CDR3 nucleotide sequence: TGCAGTCCGAAGATGGGGGCCACAGATACGCAGTATTTT.